The clone carrying this TCR beta chain was observed at least ten times. Its antigen remains unidentified. The authors ran a second PCR of about 6 to 11 cycles using a sample-barcoded 5' primer and a J-beta primer mix. One entry per CDR3 protein results from TCRdb running MiXCR on the 5' RACE reads. The sample contains 1,300,000 or so distinct CDR3 sequences, approximately 59% of which appear only once. The data are from a study of blood T cells in healthy people across ages. Study-wide background: Every two T cells gave about one barcoded beta molecule via template switching.

Study findings and constraints: A roughly linear fall in TCR beta diversity per million T cells was seen with increasing age. Conclusively comparing naive with antigen-experienced cells was impossible with unsorted PBMCs. When one million T cells were used, diversity estimates were thought to be underestimates.

The source is a man younger than 35 in good health. Sequenced input: blood.

The CDR3 loop reads CASSYYGLAGGPDTQYF. The DNA of the CDR3 is TGTGCCAGCAGTTACTACGGACTAGCGGGGGGGCCAGATACGCAGTATTTT. This chain joins TRBV6-5 and TRBJ2-3; 15 positions match TRBD2. V lost 1 base and J lost 4; bases outside the gene matches: 3. The CDR3 loop spans 17 amino acids. Germline-derived CDR1 and CDR2 are MNHEY and SVGAGI.